The clone carrying this TCR beta chain came up a few times. The data were taken from a study of T cells after yellow fever vaccination. A universal primer site and UMIs were added as TCR cDNA was made by 5'RACE template switching. TCRdb reprocessed the 5' RACE reads via MiXCR and lists one record per CDR3 protein. The data show 300,000 to 400,000 distinct CDR3 sequences, about 10% seen once. The starting material was CD4+ T cells sorted from PBMCs, obtained 45 days after the yellow fever booster vaccination. This receptor was obtained from a man between 18 and 29 years old who received the YFV17D yellow fever vaccine.

The CDR3 DNA reads as TGTGCCAGCAGTTTAGCAGATTATAACACTGAAGCTTTCTTT. Its protein product is CASSLADYNTEAFF. V usage is TRBV12-3 or TRBV12-4 and J usage is TRBJ1-1; unclear D gene. This CDR3 has 14 residues. V lost 0 bases to trimming and J lost 2 bases, with 7 bases between them.